This T cell receptor (beta chain) is drawn from a study of a mutant IDH1 vaccine in newly diagnosed glioma listed by TCRdb under 2021. Notes on the research overall: In the chemotherapy-containing groups, vaccination started alongside temozolomide cycles, whereas in patients who had radiotherapy alone it started 4-6 weeks after radiotherapy. Longitudinal TCRB deep sequencing was done for about two dozen treated patients, wherever samples were available for exploratory analyses. Before enrollment, patients had received standard therapy of radiotherapy alone, temozolomide alone, or radiochemotherapy with temozolomide; most received the combination. Peripheral blood was drawn at six visits: V03 (baseline), V05, V07, V10, V12 and V13. Visit V12 was the week-35 safety follow-up and visit V13 was the week-47 end of study. Of the approximately 33 treated patients, approximately 62% were male and around 38% were female, and a mean age of 40.4 years was recorded.

General study outcomes and caveats: Pseudoprogression seemed to be unrelated to changes in the top peripheral T cell clonotypes found by TCRB sequencing. It was noted by the authors that analyses of patient blood samples could not be reproduced owing to sample limitations. Availability determined which PBMC samples were chosen for TCRB deep sequencing. Immune responses induced by the vaccine were seen in around 93% of patients across multiple MHC alleles.

Concerning this clone: Its specific antigen is unknown. The record has no base qualities; no much larger clone is one base away.

The sample's time point, from its label and the paper: week 47, end of study. Each vaccine dose was 300 ug of a 20-mer mutant IDH1 peptide in Montanide, given subcutaneously with topical imiquimod. Patients were given eight vaccinations, in weeks 1, 3, 5, 7, 11, 15, 19 and 23, which matched visits V03 through V10. Newly diagnosed WHO grade 3 or 4 IDH1-mutant astrocytomas showing loss of nuclear ATRX were present in the donors. The samples were drawn from NOA16, a multicentre, single-arm, open-label phase I trial in Germany that tested a mutant IDH1 peptide vaccine in humans for the first time. Genomic DNA for TCRB sequencing was extracted from EDTA blood using the DNeasy Blood and Tissue Kit. The library was prepared using the immunoSEQ multiplex PCR assay. The hsTCRB Kit was used according to the manufacturer's protocol to amplify rearranged TCR beta chain sequences. An Illumina MiSeq was used to sequence the TCRB libraries. Per the authors' processing: Demultiplexing, trimming and gene mapping were performed with the kit vendor's proprietary platform. TCRdb carries this immuneACCESS record with in-frame sequences only. Its versions omit some clonotypes, under half of them owing to an unresolved V gene in the studies checked, with the rest unexplained. V, J and clone size were drawn from that table, and D and trimming were deduced from the DNA. Across this sample there are 24,000 or so clones, with approximately 81% seen only once. The ten largest clones represent about 3% of the sample.

CDR1 and CDR2 (MNHEY, SVGAGI) derive from the germline V gene. V loses 7 bases at its end and J loses 10 bases; junction bases beyond the gene matches: 12. The CDR3 has 15 amino acids, counting the end cysteine and phenylalanine. Here the CDR3 DNA is all that survives: 45 bases in frame from base 1. This sequence uses TRBV6-5 and TRBJ2-1; 11 nucleotides in the junction match TRBD2. This clonotype originated in a man aged 40-50 years with glioma. The sequencing here drew on PBMCs, taken from a glioma patient whose treatment included an IDH1 peptide vaccine. The CDR3 is CASKGELAGVEEQFF. DNA sequence: TGTGCCAGCAAAGGGGAACTAGCGGGAGTAGAGGAGCAGTTCTTC.